This T cell receptor (beta chain) emerged from a study of T cells in Graves' hyperthyroidism and ophthalmopathy. Researchers took RNA transcripts and amplified the TCR beta CDR3 regions from them. Using the HTBI primer set, a first-round RT-PCR was run on the TCR CDR3. One entry per CDR3 protein, called by TCRdb with MiXCR from the multiplex PCR reads. The table records more than 350,000 distinct CDR3 sequences, 15% of them present only once. Regarding this clonotype: The target antigen is unknown.

Study-wide results and limits: In the blood, most expanded thyroid clonotypes above 0.001 appeared as well.

The study defined stable Graves' hyperthyroidism as no ophthalmopathy progression within 18 months. This receptor was taken from a woman under 40 with Graves' hyperthyroidism. The sequenced sample consisted of blood.

The CDR3 DNA is TGTGCCAGCAGTTACGAACGGGGGTACGGGGAGCTGTTTTTT. It is translated as CASSYERGYGELFF. The V gene is TRBV6-5, the J gene TRBJ2-2, with D maybe TRBD2 (6 bases). V lost 2 bases to trimming and J lost 7 bases, with 11 bases between them. There are 14 residues in the CDR3. In germline, CDR1 is MNHEY, CDR2 SVGAGI.